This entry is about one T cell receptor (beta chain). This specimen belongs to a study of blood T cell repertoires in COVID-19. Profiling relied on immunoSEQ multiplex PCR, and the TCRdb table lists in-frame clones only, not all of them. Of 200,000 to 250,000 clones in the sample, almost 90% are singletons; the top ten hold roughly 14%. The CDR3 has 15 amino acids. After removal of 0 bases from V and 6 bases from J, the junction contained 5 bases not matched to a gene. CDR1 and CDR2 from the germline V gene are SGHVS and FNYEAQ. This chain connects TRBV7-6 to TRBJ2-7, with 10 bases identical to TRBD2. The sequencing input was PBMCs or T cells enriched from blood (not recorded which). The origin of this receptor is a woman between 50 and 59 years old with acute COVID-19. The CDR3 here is CASSLAVASGSEQYF. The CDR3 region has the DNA TGTGCCAGCAGCTTAGCGGTGGCTAGCGGGAGCGAGCAGTACTTC.